This T cell receptor (beta chain) was captured by sequencing in a study of blood T cells in healthy people across ages (dated by TCRdb to between 2014 and 2017). The study in broad terms: In model experiments, template switching captured about one uniquely barcoded TCR beta cDNA molecule for every two T cells. To track age-related changes in TCR beta repertoire diversity, the study relied on deep sequencing normalized with unique cDNA molecular identifiers. Four age groups were formed from the donors: young (average approximately 15 years), middle-aged (approximately 40), aged (about 68) and long-lived (less than 85). To avoid experimental bias, donors of different ages were spread randomly across the sequencing lanes. For two donors (one aged 18 to 30 and one aged 80 or older), the study analyzed two additional independent replicas of 1 million unique cDNA reads from the same blood draw.

Systemically healthy Caucasian individuals from Russia, approximately 39 in total and aged roughly 6 to 100 years, were included as donors. Approximately 11 milliliters of peripheral blood were drawn from each donor into EDTA-treated Vacutainer tubes. Ficoll-Paque density-gradient centrifugation was used to isolate PBMCs, with at least 7 million per sample. Trizol reagent was used to extract total RNA from the PBMCs, yielding at least 5.5 micrograms per sample. The percentages of naive CD45RAhigh/CD27high T cells were determined by flow cytometry on a PBMC aliquot from every donor. Summary of the overall study and its limitations: Compared with the aged group, the long-lived group had more naive CD4+ T cells, fewer expanded clones and increased TCR diversity, a pattern suggesting age selection. Observed TCR beta diversity correlated strongly with the percentage of naive T cells measured by flow cytometry. Bulk unsorted PBMC profiling prevented conclusive comparison of naive and antigen-experienced compartments. Donor CMV infection status was unknown, potentially confounding age-related changes in expanded clonotypes. Observed TCR beta diversity per million T cells fell roughly linearly with age, and a significant reduction was already apparent by age around 40. Total diversity estimates from one million sequenced T cells were considered lower bounds and underestimates.

Preparation of the library involved 5' RACE. This sample was sequenced with an Illumina HiSeq 2500. A second roughly 6 to 12 cycle PCR used a sample-barcoded 5' primer and a J-beta primer mix. A unique molecular identifier was introduced onto each TCR beta cDNA molecule by a template-switch 5' adaptor carrying 12 random nucleotides. Each sample yielded at least 3 million CDR3-containing paired-end reads. All of the RNA was converted into first-strand cDNA using the Mint cDNA synthesis kit, with a TRBC-specific oligonucleotide serving as the primer. Following uracil-DNA glycosylase treatment, all cDNA underwent a first 18-cycle PCR with the universal primers M1SS and BC2_uni_R. On the authors' methods: Each sample was normalized by randomly selecting 1 million high-quality reads, each carrying a distinct molecular identifier. Instead of being binned into consensus sequences, reads with shared molecular identifiers were discarded. MiTCR, set to a Q25 quality threshold and the strictest error-elimination algorithm, was used for CDR3 identification, clonotype clustering and error correction. A nonparametric unseen species model with Euler transformation was used to estimate lower-bound total TCR beta diversity. TCRdb reanalyzed the raw reads on its own, using fastp at Q25 for trimming and MiXCR for clone calling, and kept in-frame beta chains. Duplicate CDR3 protein sequences are folded into a single record with the most common DNA and genes. The V and J calls and clone size come from TCRdb's table, not from the authors' own analysis. The sample table lists around 1,500,000 distinct CDR3 sequences, about 30% of them with a count of one. The ten largest make up more than 6% of the sample.

This clonotype was found many times. What antigen it recognizes has not been identified. No much larger clone exists at a distance of one base, and base qualities are not known. Looking up the germline V gene yields CDR1 SGHVS and CDR2 FNYEAQ. Trimming costs V 6 bases and J 4 bases, and their ends lie 21 bases apart. From the cysteine up to the phenylalanine, the CDR3 has a length of 16 residues. Only the CDR3 DNA stays, 48 bases, in frame from base 1. This TCR derives from a woman aged 25 to 39 in good health. The rearranged chain carries TRBV7-6 and TRBJ1-2; the D gene is perhaps TRBD1, on 5 matching bases. Sequencing was done on a sample of blood. DNA sequence: TGTGCCAGCAGAGCCAGGGTCGGACTCGGGCCCTATGGCTACACCTTC. This codes for CASRARVGLGPYGYTF.